The 15 T cell receptor beta chains reported below all come from one sample, sequenced in a study of blood T cell repertoires in COVID-19. Repertoires were generated with immunoSEQ multiplex PCR, while TCRdb's copy carries only in-frame clones and drops some. Among about 59,000 clones, 91% were seen once, and the ten largest hold about 9%. Sequencing was done on a sample of peripheral blood. Source of these receptors: a human donor in a cohort sampled during active COVID-19.

This clone was recorded once. The rearrangement links TRBV7-6 to TRBJ1-1, with 11 positions matching TRBD1. With 5 bases clipped from V and 0 bases from J, the junction kept 5 bases outside the gene matches. The CDR3 length is 16 residues. Germline CDR1 is SGHVS and CDR2 is FNYEAQ. The CDR3 nucleotides are TGTGCCAGCAGCCTGGGACAGGGGGTGGTGAACACTGAAGCTTTCTTT. Amino acids: CASSLGQGVVNTEAFF.

The chain uses TRBV5-1 and TRBJ1-1; the D is unclear. Trimming took 3 bases from V and 7 from J, leaving 13 bases between them. The CDR3 sequence is 13 residues long. CDR1 is SGHRS, CDR2 YFSETQ, per germline. CDR3 in amino acids: CASSSSRQIEAFF. CDR3 bases: TGCGCCAGCAGCTCTTCGCGGCAGATTGAAGCTTTCTTT.

The V and J genes are TRBV6-2 or TRBV6-3 and TRBJ1-1; D is perhaps TRBD1 (6 bases). This CDR3 is built from 18 residues. V was pared by 0 bases and J by 0 bases, with 17 bases between. Germline CDR1 is MNHEY and CDR2 is SVGEGT. This chain's CDR3 is CASSYSTGKGGVNTEAFF. The CDR3 DNA reads as TGTGCCAGCAGTTACTCAACAGGGAAAGGTGGGGTGAACACTGAAGCTTTCTTT.

The V and J genes are TRBV13 and TRBJ1-2, with 7 positions matching TRBD1. CDR1 PRHDT and CDR2 FYEKMQ come from the germline V gene (reference sequence). V lost 5 bases, J lost 8 bases, and 5 bases stayed unmatched. The CDR3 covers 12 residues. The CDR3 DNA reads as TGTGCCAGCAGCCCCGGGGACAGCGGCTACACCTTC. It is translated as CASSPGDSGYTF.

The chain combines TRBV6-5 with TRBJ2-7; weak D call: TRBD2 (5 bases). CDR1 and CDR2 (germline): MNHEY, SVGAGI. V lost 6 bases and J lost 2, with 11 bases in between. The CDR3 spans 13 residues. The CDR3 DNA is TGTGCCAGCAGGGCGACGGGAACCTACGAGCAGTACTTC. Translated: CASRATGTYEQYF.

The rearrangement uses TRBV5-5 and TRBJ1-1; D is unclear. V shed 4 bases and J shed 0 bases, with 4 bases lying between them. Per the germline V gene, CDR1 is SGHKS and CDR2 is YYEKEE (reference sequence). The CDR3 loop spans 12 amino acids. The CDR3 loop reads CASSPVNTEAFF. Here the CDR3 DNA reads TGTGCCAGCAGCCCCGTGAACACTGAAGCTTTCTTT. Full variable domain (outside the CDR3, taken from reference TRBV5-5 and TRBJ1-1): DAGVTQSPTHLIKTRGQQVTLRCSPISGHKSVSWYQQVLGQGPQFIFQYYEKEERGRGNFPDRFSARQFPNYSSELNVNALLLGDSALYLCASSPVNTEAFFGQGTRLTVV.

The V call is TRBV5-5, the J call TRBJ1-4, with 7 bases fitting TRBD1. The CDR3 has 14 residues. With V trimmed by 4 bases and J by 8 bases, 8 bases remained unmatched. The germline CDR1 and CDR2 sequences are SGHKS and YYEKEE (reference sequence). CDR3 amino acids: CASSPGTAREKLFF. Here the CDR3 DNA reads TGTGCCAGCAGCCCCGGGACAGCAAGAGAAAAACTGTTTTTT.

This clone was seen a handful of times. V and J are TRBV2 and TRBJ2-7, with D uncertain. CDR3 size: 12 residues. Trimming cost V 4 bases and J 2 bases, with 6 bases left between them. Germline V gene sequence: CDR1 SNHLY, CDR2 FYNNEI. As DNA, the CDR3 is TGTGCCAGCAGTGTCGTAACCTACGAGCAGTACTTC. Translation gives CASSVVTYEQYF.

The chain is built from TRBV19 and TRBJ2-1; D unclear. Trimming took off 4 bases at V and 2 bases at J, with 12 bases between the two ends. The length of the CDR3 is 15 residues. Germline V gene data show CDR1 as LNHDA and CDR2 as SQIVND (reference sequence). The CDR3 bases are TGTGCCAGTAGTACGTACAGAGCCCCCTACAATGAGCAGTTCTTC. This encodes CASSTYRAPYNEQFF.

The count of this clone is one. The rearrangement joins TRBV7-2 to TRBJ2-7; tentative D call: TRBD2 (6 bases). The CDR3 consists of 13 residues. With 5 bases removed from V and 4 bases from J, the gap between germline ends came to 12 bases. Germline V lookup: CDR1 SGHTA, CDR2 FQGNSA. CDR3 DNA sequence: TGTGCCAGCAGCCTAGTGGAGGGGTACGAGCAGTACTTC. Translated: CASSLVEGYEQYF.

The chain has TRBV19 and TRBJ2-7; maybe TRBD2 (6 bases). Germline V gene lookup returns CDR1 LNHDA and CDR2 SQIVND (reference sequence). The CDR3 spans 14 residues. Between the trimmed V and J ends, which lost 2 bases and 2 bases, there was a span of 10 bases. CDR3 in DNA: TGTGCCAGTAGTATATGGGCGGGGACCTACGAGCAGTACTTC. Its protein is CASSIWAGTYEQYF.

The J gene is TRBJ2-3, the V gene TRBV7-3; possibly TRBD1 for D (5 bases). The length of the CDR3 is 14 residues. Germline assignment: CDR1 SGHTA and CDR2 FQGTGA. V gave up 2 bases and J gave up 9 bases, with 15 bases separating them. For the CDR3, the DNA is TGTGCCAGCAGCTTAGGGCCGGATGGGGCCACGCAGTATTTT. Translated: CASSLGPDGATQYF. The full variable domain, completed using reference TRBV7-3 and TRBJ2-3, is GAGVSQTPSNKVTEKGKYVELRCDPISGHTALYWYRQSLGQGPEFLIYFQGTGAADDSGLPNDRFFAVRPEGSVSTLKIQRTERGDSAVYLCASSLGPDGATQYFGPGTRLTVL.

V gene TRBV10-1 combines with J gene TRBJ1-5; a possible D gene is TRBD1 (5 bases). V shed 3 bases and J shed 4 bases, with 10 bases lying between them. Germline V gene data show CDR1 as WNHNN and CDR2 as SYGVQD (reference sequence). The CDR3 spans 14 residues. The CDR3 sequence is CASSDQTENQPQHF. DNA for the CDR3: TGCGCCAGCAGTGACCAGACAGAGAATCAGCCCCAGCATTTT.

The chain links TRBV6-2 or TRBV6-3 to TRBJ2-7; D perhaps matches TRBD2 (7 bases). The V gene lost 2 bases and the J gene lost 3 bases, with 14 bases spanning the gap. CDR1 and CDR2 from the germline V gene are MNHEY and SVGEGT. This CDR3 has 15 residues. For the CDR3, the DNA is TGTGCCAGCAGTTACGATGCGGGGGCCCACTACGAGCAGTACTTC. Its translation: CASSYDAGAHYEQYF.

The CDR3, as DNA: TGTGCCAGCAGTTACCAGGACAGCGAGCGCCCGAAGTTCTTT. It specifies CASSYQDSERPKFF. This chain uses TRBV6-5 with TRBJ1-1; possible D gene TRBD1, 6 bases. The germline gives CDR1 MNHEY, CDR2 SVGAGI. The CDR3 runs 14 residues. V was trimmed by 2 bases and J by 14 bases, leaving 21 bases between them.